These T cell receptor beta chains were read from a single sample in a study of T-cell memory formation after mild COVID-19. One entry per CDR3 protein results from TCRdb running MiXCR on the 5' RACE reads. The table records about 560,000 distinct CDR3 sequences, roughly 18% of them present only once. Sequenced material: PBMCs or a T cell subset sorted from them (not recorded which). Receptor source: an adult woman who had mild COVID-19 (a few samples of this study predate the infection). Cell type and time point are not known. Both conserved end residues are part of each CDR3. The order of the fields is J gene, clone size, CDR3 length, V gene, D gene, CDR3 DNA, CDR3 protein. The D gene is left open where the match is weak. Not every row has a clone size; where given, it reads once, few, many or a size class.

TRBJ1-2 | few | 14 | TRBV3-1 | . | TGTGCCAGCAGCCAAGACTCCGGAGACTATGGCTACACCTTC | CASSQDSGDYGYTF
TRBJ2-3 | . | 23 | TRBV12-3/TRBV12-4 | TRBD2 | TGTGCCAGCAGTTTAGCGTTACCCCGACTAGCGGGAGAGGGGGTCCGACACACAGATACGCAGTATTTT | CASSLALPRLAGEGVRHTDTQYF
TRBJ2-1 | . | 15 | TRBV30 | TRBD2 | TGTGCCTGGAGTGTAAAGGGCCTAGCGGTAAATGAGCAGTTCTTC | CAWSVKGLAVNEQFF
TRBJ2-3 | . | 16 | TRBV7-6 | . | TGTGCCAGCAGCTTAGCTGGCGTCCGAAGCACAGATACGCAGTATTTT | CASSLAGVRSTDTQYF
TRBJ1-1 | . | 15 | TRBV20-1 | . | TGCAGTGCTAGAGATACTGGGGCTGGGAACACTGAAGCTTTCTTT | CSARDTGAGNTEAFF
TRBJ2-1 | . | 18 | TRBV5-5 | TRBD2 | TGTGCCAGCAGCTTGACTAGCGGGGGGCAGGGTTCCTACAATGAGCAGTTCTTC | CASSLTSGGQGSYNEQFF
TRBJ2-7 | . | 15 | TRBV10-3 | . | TGTGCCATCAGTGAGTCCGAGCAGGCGCGCTACGAGCAGTACTTC | CAISESEQARYEQYF
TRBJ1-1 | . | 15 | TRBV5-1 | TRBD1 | TGCGCCAGCAGCTTGGGGGACAGGGTGAACACTGAAGCTTTCTTT | CASSLGDRVNTEAFF
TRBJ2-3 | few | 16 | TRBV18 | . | TGTGCCAGCTCACCGGCAGGGGTAAGAAGAACAGATACGCAGTATTTT | CASSPAGVRRTDTQYF
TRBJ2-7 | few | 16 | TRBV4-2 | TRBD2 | TGTGCCAGCAGCCAAGGAATAGCGGGAGGACCCTACGAGCAGTACTTC | CASSQGIAGGPYEQYF
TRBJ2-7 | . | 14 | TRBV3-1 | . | TGTGCCAGCAGCCAAGAGAGGGCCTCCTACGAGCAGTACTTC | CASSQERASYEQYF
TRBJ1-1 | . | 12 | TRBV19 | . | TGTGCCAGTAGTATAGGCGCTAATGAAGCTTTCTTT | CASSIGANEAFF
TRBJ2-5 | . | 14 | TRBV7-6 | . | TGTGCCAGCGGGGGACTCGCCCCAGGGGAGACCCAGTACTTC | CASGGLAPGETQYF
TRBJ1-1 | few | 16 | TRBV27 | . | TGTGCCAGCAGTATAGATCCGGGAGGGCTGGGAACTGAAGCTTTCTTT | CASSIDPGGLGTEAFF
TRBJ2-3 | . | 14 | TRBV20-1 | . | TGCAGTGCCCTAAGCGGGGACAACACAGATACGCAGTATTTT | CSALSGDNTDTQYF
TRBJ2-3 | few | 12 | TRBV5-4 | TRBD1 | TGTGCCAGCAGCTCGGACAGGGATACGCAGTATTTT | CASSSDRDTQYF
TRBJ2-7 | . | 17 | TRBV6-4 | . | TGTGCCAGCAGTGACTCGAAGCGAAAAGGTTGGGGCGACGAGCAGTACTTC | CASSDSKRKGWGDEQYF
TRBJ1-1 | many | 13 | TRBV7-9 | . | TGTGCCAGCAGCTTAATAGGGCCCACTGAAGCTTTCTTT | CASSLIGPTEAFF
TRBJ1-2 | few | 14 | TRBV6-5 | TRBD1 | TGTGCCAGCGCCTACACAGGGGTTGTCTATGGCTACACCTTC | CASAYTGVVYGYTF
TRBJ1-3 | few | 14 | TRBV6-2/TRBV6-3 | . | TGTGCCAGCAGTAGAGACATCGCTGGAAACACCATATATTTT | CASSRDIAGNTIYF
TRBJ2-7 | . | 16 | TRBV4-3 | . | TGCGCCAGCAGCCAAGTGAGGTTCGGGGCGCCGGCGGAGCAGTACTTC | CASSQVRFGAPAEQYF
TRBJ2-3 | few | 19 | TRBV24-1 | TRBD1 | TGTGCCACCAGTGATCCCCAAGGACAGGGGCGCCACTCCGGGGATACGCAGTATTTT | CATSDPQGQGRHSGDTQYF
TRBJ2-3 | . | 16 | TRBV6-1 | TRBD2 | TGTGCCAGCAGTGAAGTACGGTGGGGGGGGACAGATACGCAGTATTTT | CASSEVRWGGTDTQYF
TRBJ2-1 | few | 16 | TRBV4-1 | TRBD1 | TGCGCCAGCAGCCAATCCGGGACAGGGTACGTGAATGAGCAGTTCTTC | CASSQSGTGYVNEQFF
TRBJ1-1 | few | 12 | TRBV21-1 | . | TGTGCCAGCAGCTGGTGGTTCGCTGAAGCTTTCTTT | CASSWWFAEAFF
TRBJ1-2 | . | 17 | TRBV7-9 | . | TGTGCCAGCAGCTTAGCCGTCGGTGACAGGCATAACTATGGCTACACCTTC | CASSLAVGDRHNYGYTF
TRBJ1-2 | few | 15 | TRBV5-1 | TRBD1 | TGCGCCAGCAGCTTGACCACGACAGGGGGCAATGGCTACACCTTC | CASSLTTTGGNGYTF
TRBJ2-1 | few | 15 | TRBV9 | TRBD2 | TGTGCCAGCAGCGTAGGTAGCGGGCTTTACAATGAGCAGTTCTTC | CASSVGSGLYNEQFF
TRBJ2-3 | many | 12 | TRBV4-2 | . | TGTGCCAGCAGGTCTTCTACAGATACGCAGTATTTT | CASRSSTDTQYF
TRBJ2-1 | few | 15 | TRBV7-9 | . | TGTGCCAGCAGCTTGGGACTTACGTCCGTCAATGAGCAGTTCTTC | CASSLGLTSVNEQFF
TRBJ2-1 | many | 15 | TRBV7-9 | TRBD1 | TGTGCCAGCAGCCACCGGGACAGTCGATACAATGAGCAGTTCTTC | CASSHRDSRYNEQFF
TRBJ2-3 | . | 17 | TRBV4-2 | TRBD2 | TGTGCCAGCAGCCTGGAGGCCCTAGCGGGGATCGCAGATACGCAGTATTTT | CASSLEALAGIADTQYF
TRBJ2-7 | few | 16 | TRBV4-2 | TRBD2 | TGTGCCAGCAGCCAAGTTTCTAGCGGGACGCCACACGAGCAGTACTTC | CASSQVSSGTPHEQYF
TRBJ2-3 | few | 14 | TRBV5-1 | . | TGCGCCAGCAGCTTGGGGTTGCAGACAGATACGCAGTATTTT | CASSLGLQTDTQYF
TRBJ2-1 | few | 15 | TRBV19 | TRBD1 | TGTGCCAGTAGTATTCGGCAGGGGGCCTACAATGAGCAGTTCTTC | CASSIRQGAYNEQFF